Listed here are 21 T cell receptor beta chains from one sample, sequenced in a study of T cell responses to AZD1222 COVID-19 vaccine. Clones were read by immunoSEQ multiplex PCR, and TCRdb kept only the in-frame ones, dropping some. The sample shows about 190,000 clones, approximately 92% of them seen only once. The specimen was peripheral blood, collected on day 0 of AZD1222 vaccination. The receptors derive from an adult in good health.

The chain couples TRBV28 to TRBJ1-2; 8 bases line up with TRBD1. V dropped 4 bases and J dropped 2; count of bases not matched to a gene: 9. Germline-derived CDR1 and CDR2 are MDHEN and SYDVKM. There are 16 residues in the CDR3. CDR3 DNA sequence: TGTGCCAGCAGTTCCCCCGCAGGGGGCTTGAACTATGGCTACACCTTC. It codes for CASSSPAGGLNYGYTF.

The chain combines TRBV7-8 with TRBJ1-1, with 8 nucleotides matching TRBD1. V was clipped by 0 bases and J by 4 bases; unmatched bases: 10. The CDR3 runs 17 residues. Germline V gives CDR1 SGHVS, CDR2 FQNEAQ. For the CDR3, the DNA is TGTGCCAGCAGCTTAGCGGCCTACAGGGGGAAGAGCACTGAAGCTTTCTTT. Translating gives CASSLAAYRGKSTEAFF.

The rearrangement links TRBV9 to TRBJ1-6; the D is unclear. V was pared by 0 bases and J by 10 bases, with 8 bases between. Germline V gene data show CDR1 as SGDLS and CDR2 as YYNGEE. CDR3 length: 13 amino acids. The CDR3 bases are TGTGCCAGCAGCGTAGAGTCGGGATCACCCCTCCACTTT. Translation: CASSVESGSPLHF.

This sequence joins TRBV19 and TRBJ1-1; D gene ambiguous. The CDR3 consists of 13 residues. Trimming cost V 3 bases and J 1 base, with 6 bases left between them. Germline values: CDR1 LNHDA, CDR2 SQIVND (reference sequence). CDR3 residues: CASSIWRNTEAFF. In nucleotides, the CDR3 is TGTGCCAGTAGTATTTGGAGGAACACTGAAGCTTTCTTT.

This chain uses TRBV18 with TRBJ1-4; 9 nucleotides align to TRBD1. Trimming removed 5 bases from V and 8 bases from J; junction bases left unmatched: 12. The CDR3 is 16 amino acids. From germline, CDR1 is KGHSH and CDR2 LQKENI. The CDR3 region has the DNA TGTGCCAGCTCAATAACCCGGGACAGGGAAGGCGAAAAACTGTTTTTT. This gives the protein CASSITRDREGEKLFF.

This chain joins TRBV4-2 and TRBJ1-1, with a possible D match to TRBD1 (6 bases). Germline V lookup: CDR1 LGHNA, CDR2 YNFKEQ. The CDR3 spans 17 residues. With 0 bases removed from V and 2 bases from J, the gap between germline ends came to 16 bases. The DNA for the CDR3 is TGTGCCAGCAGCCAAGATTTGGGGGGCTTGTTAAACACTGAAGCTTTCTTT. Protein sequence: CASSQDLGGLLNTEAFF.

The chain recombines TRBV4-3 with TRBJ2-4; D possibly corresponds to TRBD1 (6 bases). The CDR3 runs to 14 residues. Deletions cut 2 bases from V and 7 bases from J, with 12 bases between. Germline CDR1 and CDR2: LGHNA and YSLEER. The CDR3 loop reads CASSQRSGANIQYF. The DNA for the CDR3 is TGCGCCAGCAGCCAAAGATCAGGGGCGAACATTCAGTACTTC.

The V call is TRBV19, the J call TRBJ2-1; 7 positions agree with TRBD1. V lost 6 bases, J lost 3 bases, and 14 bases stayed unmatched. CDR3 length: 17 residues. CDR1 and CDR2 (germline): LNHDA, SQIVND (reference sequence). CDR3 nucleotides: TGTGCCAGTAGAGGGGGCAGGGGGAGTAGTTTCTACAATGAGCAGTTCTTC. Translated: CASRGGRGSSFYNEQFF.

This chain joins TRBV18 and TRBJ1-1, with 9 bases fitting TRBD1. Per germline, CDR1 KGHSH and CDR2 LQKENI. V shed 4 bases, J shed 7 bases, and the junction held 13 bases outside the gene matches. The CDR3 spans 16 residues. The CDR3 bases are TGTGCCAGCTCACTCAGCCGGGACAGGGCCGGGGGTGAAGCTTTCTTT. This sequence encodes CASSLSRDRAGGEAFF.

The V call is TRBV14, the J call TRBJ1-1; D remains ambiguous. Trimming shortened V by 1 base and J by 7 bases, and 10 bases separated the two germline ends. CDR1 and CDR2 from the germline V gene are SGHDN and FVKESK. The length of the CDR3 is 13 residues. CDR3 nucleotides: TGTGCCAGCAGCCAAGGAATGTTAAATGAAGCTTTCTTT. Protein product: CASSQGMLNEAFF.

This rearrangement joins TRBV5-1 to TRBJ1-2; D is unresolved. The V gene lost 0 bases and the J gene lost 7 bases, with 10 bases spanning the gap. Germline lookup yields CDR1 SGHRS and CDR2 YFSETQ. This CDR3 spans 13 amino acids. CDR3 sequence (DNA): TGCGCCAGCAGCTTGGACGGGAAGAGTGGCTACACCTTC. Its translation is CASSLDGKSGYTF. Full variable domain (remainder filled in from reference TRBV5-1 and TRBJ1-2): KAGVTQTPRYLIKTRGQQVTLSCSPISGHRSVSWYQQTPGQGLQFLFEYFSETQRNKGNFPGRFSGRQFSNSRSEMNVSTLELGDSALYLCASSLDGKSGYTFGSGTRLTVV.

V gene TRBV4-3 combines with J gene TRBJ1-6; D unclear. This CDR3 has 13 residues. Germline CDR1 reads LGHNA; CDR2 reads YSLEER. Trimming removed 0 bases from V and 9 bases from J, with 6 bases in between. The CDR3: CASSQDPSSPLHF. Written as DNA, the CDR3 is TGCGCCAGCAGCCAAGATCCCAGTTCACCCCTCCACTTT.

This rearrangement joins TRBV5-5 to TRBJ1-1; D is uncertain. V was cut by 4 bases and J by 1 base, with 11 bases left in between. From germline, CDR1 is SGHKS and CDR2 YYEKEE (reference sequence). The CDR3 extends over 14 amino acids. The CDR3 is CASSQTRWNTEAFF. The CDR3 DNA sequence: TGTGCCAGCAGCCAAACCCGGTGGAACACTGAAGCTTTCTTT.

The genes are TRBV6-5 and TRBJ1-1; a possible D gene is TRBD1 (6 bases). Per germline, CDR1 MNHEY and CDR2 SVGAGI. This CDR3 is built from 14 residues. V was shortened by 5 bases and J by 1 base, with 11 bases between the two germline ends. The CDR3 bases are TGTGCCAGCAGTAGGGGGGGATCGAACACTGAAGCTTTCTTT. Protein: CASSRGGSNTEAFF.

This rearrangement joins TRBV5-1 to TRBJ1-4; unclear D gene. V was trimmed by 0 bases and J by 5 bases, leaving 8 bases between them. The CDR3 has 14 amino acids. CDR1 SGHRS and CDR2 YFSETQ come from the germline V gene. In DNA form, the CDR3 reads TGCGCCAGCAGCTTGGGCAGTGGGAATGAAAAACTGTTTTTT. Its protein is CASSLGSGNEKLFF.

The chain is built from TRBV12-5 and TRBJ1-3; the D is unclear. Germline-derived CDR1 and CDR2 are LGHNT and FRNRAP. Trimming pared 0 bases from V and 0 bases from J, leaving 12 bases between. This CDR3 has 17 residues. CDR3 bases: TGTGCTAGTGGTTTGGTACTAGAGCGCAACTCTGGAAACACCATATATTTT. Encoded protein: CASGLVLERNSGNTIYF.

The V call is TRBV5-1, the J call TRBJ1-1; D might be TRBD1 (5 bases). In germline, CDR1 is SGHRS, CDR2 YFSETQ. The CDR3 loop spans 13 amino acids. The ends were cut back, 5 bases at V and 0 bases at J, with 8 bases in the middle. DNA for the CDR3: TGCGCCAGCAGAAGGGGCATGAACACTGAAGCTTTCTTT. It specifies CASRRGMNTEAFF.

In this sample, this clone turned up once. The chain carries TRBV18 and TRBJ1-1; TRBD1 might be the D (5 bases). The CDR3 spans 13 residues. V lost 6 bases, J lost 3 bases, and 11 bases lay in between. The germline CDR1 and CDR2 sequences are KGHSH and LQKENI. As DNA, the CDR3 is TGTGCCAGCTCCCCGACAGCAGACACTGAAGCTTTCTTT. Translating gives CASSPTADTEAFF.

The CDR3 here is CASSPPRGGSSYNEQFF. The CDR3 DNA sequence: TGTGCCAGCAGCCCCCCTCGAGGGGGGAGCTCCTACAATGAGCAGTTCTTC. The chain recombines TRBV7-3 with TRBJ2-1; D may be TRBD1 or TRBD2 (6 bases each). Germline CDR1 is SGHTA and CDR2 is FQGTGA. Deletions cut 5 bases from V and 0 bases from J, with 17 bases between. CDR3 size: 17 residues.

Comments on this clone: In the same sample, other DNA sequences code for this CDR3. This sequence joins TRBV11-3 and TRBJ2-3; D uncertain. The CDR3 sequence is 11 residues long. The germline gives CDR1 SGHNT, CDR2 YENEEA. V lost 1 base to trimming and J lost 5 bases, with 1 base between them. The CDR3 DNA reads TGTGCCAGCAGCTTAGGAGATACGCAGTATTTT. As protein: CASSLGDTQYF.

The chain couples TRBV2 to TRBJ2-7, with no clear D. V lost 6 bases, J lost 0 bases, and 12 bases lay in between. Germline V gene lookup returns CDR1 SNHLY and CDR2 FYNNEI. The CDR3 totals 14 residues. The CDR3 DNA reads TGTGCCAGCAGGAAGCGCGAAAGCTCCTACGAGCAGTACTTC. Its protein product is CASRKRESSYEQYF.